This T cell receptor beta chain was obtained from a study of Ad26.COV2.S vaccination and SARS-CoV-2 variants. Study at large: By the intramuscular route, Ad26.COV2.S was given once, or twice 56 days apart.

This CDR3 contains 12 residues. With 0 bases clipped from V and 9 bases from J, the junction kept 2 bases outside the gene matches. CDR1 and CDR2 from the germline V gene are SGHDT and YYEEEE. Data came from immunoSEQ multiplex PCR; TCRdb stores just in-frame clones and leaves some out. The sample records hundreds of thousands of clones, approximately 86% being singletons. As to treatment: 15 to 20 received Ad26.COV2.S at low or high dose, single or two shots; 5 received placebo; per-sample allocation not given. The investigators took samples on day 63 after the first vaccine or placebo injection. The specimen comprised peripheral blood, sampled in a trial of Ad26.COV2.S vaccine versus placebo. The chain has TRBV5-6 and TRBJ2-7; 8 nucleotides align to TRBD2. The sequence was obtained from a person aged 18-60 years who received the Ad26.COV2.S COVID-19 vaccine or a placebo. DNA of the CDR3: TGTGCCAGCAGCTTGGGACTAGCGACGCAGTACTTC. It yields the protein CASSLGLATQYF.